This T cell receptor (beta chain) was recovered during a study of spatial heterogeneity in lung cancer. Looked up from germline, CDR1 is SGDLS and CDR2 is YYNGEE. The junction had 7 bases not matched to a gene; V was cut back by 4 bases and J by 1 base. The CDR3 has 16 amino acids. Time point meaning: sample taken at primary tumor resection. Without sorting, whole RNA was sequenced from tumor, nontumor lung or frozen PBMC. A distinct unique molecular identifier was carried by each TCR cDNA molecule. Each CDR3 protein gets one entry after TCRdb re-called the 5' RACE reads with MiXCR. Found here are 75,000 or so distinct CDR3 sequences, roughly 8% of them singletons; the top ten hold almost 7%. A remark on this clonotype: Antigen: not known.

Study conclusions and caveats: More often at tumor resection than at routine follow-up, ubiquitous expanded tumor TCRs were detected in the blood.

The receptor was derived from a male donor with early-stage non-small cell lung cancer. This chain connects TRBV9 to TRBJ2-3, with 9 bases aligning to TRBD1. This sample comprised PBMCs, obtained at surgery. CDR3: CASSTPDRGGTDTQYF. CDR3 bases: TGTGCCAGCAGCACCCCGGACAGGGGTGGCACAGATACGCAGTATTTT. Filled out from reference TRBV9 and TRBJ2-3, the complete variable domain reads DSGVTQTPKHLITATGQRVTLRCSPRSGDLSVYWYQQSLDQGLQFLIQYYNGEERAKGNILERFSAQQFPDLHSELNLSSLELGDSALYFCASSTPDRGGTDTQYFGPGTRLTVL.